This TCR beta chain was retrieved from a study of blood T cell repertoires in COVID-19. This CDR3 has 14 residues. Germline V gene data show CDR1 as SGHNT and CDR2 as YYREEE (reference sequence). V lost 6 bases and J lost 1, with 10 bases in between. Cohort 3 recovery required two negative PCRs, clearance, or symptom resolution. Data came from immunoSEQ multiplex PCR; TCRdb stores just in-frame clones and leaves some out. The sample carries 160,000 or so clones, roughly 90% recorded once. Sequenced input: PBMCs or T cells enriched from blood (not recorded which). This sequence originates from a woman aged 45-59 years who had recovered from COVID-19. The V call is TRBV5-4, the J call TRBJ1-4; D not resolved. The CDR3 loop is CASTREGTNEKLFF. The CDR3, as DNA: TGTGCCAGCACACGGGAGGGAACTAATGAAAAACTGTTTTTT.